The 8 T cell receptor beta chains reported below all come from one sample, sequenced in a study of blood T cell repertoires in COVID-19. Data came from immunoSEQ multiplex PCR; TCRdb stores just in-frame clones and leaves some out. The table shows 110,000 or so clones, with 75% to 90% occurring only once. The source material was peripheral blood. The receptors were gathered from a woman between 45 and 65 years old with acute or convalescent COVID-19.

The genes are TRBV19 and TRBJ2-3; TRBD2 matches at 10 bases. The CDR3 is 16 amino acids. Trimming removed 6 bases from V and 3 bases from J; junction bases left unmatched: 9. The germline V gene encodes CDR1 LNHDA and CDR2 SQIVND (reference sequence). Here the CDR3 DNA reads TGTGCCAGTAGGAACCCAGCGGGAGGGACAACAGATACGCAGTATTTT. The encoded protein is CASRNPAGGTTDTQYF.

The chain uses TRBV6-6 and TRBJ2-2, with 8 bases lining up with TRBD1. CDR3 length: 12 residues. The junction had 10 bases not matched to a gene; V was cut back by 10 bases and J by 12 bases. Germline CDR1 and CDR2: MNHNY and SVGAGI (reference sequence). This CDR3 is CATAISGGKLFF. In nucleotides, the CDR3 is TGTGCCACCGCGATCTCAGGGGGCAAGCTGTTTTTT.

The sample holds one count of this clone. The chain links TRBV6-5 to TRBJ1-5, with unresolved D. V lost 2 bases and J 9 bases, leaving 8 bases between the germline ends. Germline V gives CDR1 MNHEY, CDR2 SVGAGI. CDR3 length: 12 amino acids. The CDR3 sequence: CASSYEGPPQHF. CDR3 nucleotides: TGTGCCAGCAGTTACGAGGGCCCGCCCCAGCATTTT.

This clone was seen more than once but under ten times. The chain uses TRBV12-3 or TRBV12-4 and TRBJ1-3, with no clear D. With 6 bases removed from V and 3 bases from J, the gap between germline ends came to 9 bases. The CDR3 has 13 residues. The CDR3 loop reads CASSPGVGNTIYF. In DNA, the CDR3 is TGTGCCAGCAGCCCCGGAGTTGGAAACACCATATATTTT.

The chain joins TRBV25-1 to TRBJ1-2; the D gene is possibly TRBD1 (6 bases). Germline lookup yields CDR1 MGHDK and CDR2 SYGVNS. V was pared by 2 bases and J by 4 bases, with 11 bases between. This CDR3 has 14 amino acids. The CDR3 sequence: CASSEGTGSYGYTF. The DNA for the CDR3 is TGTGCCAGCAGTGAAGGAACAGGGAGCTATGGCTACACCTTC.

The chain links TRBV2 to TRBJ1-4, with TRBD1 identical over 10 bases. Trimming cost V 5 bases and J 7 bases; bases outside gene matches: 4. The CDR3 loop spans 14 amino acids. The germline CDR1 and CDR2 sequences are SNHLY and FYNNEI. The CDR3 reads CASSSTGGGEKLFF. Written as DNA, the CDR3 is TGTGCCAGCAGTTCGACAGGGGGCGGTGAAAAACTGTTTTTT.

The chain employs TRBV5-1 and TRBJ2-1; TRBD1 matches at 7 bases. V lost 4 bases, J lost 2 bases, and 6 bases stayed unmatched. The germline V gene encodes CDR1 SGHRS and CDR2 YFSETQ. This CDR3 is built from 15 residues. The CDR3 nucleotides are TGCGCCAGCAGCCGGGACAGTTCTGCCTACAATGAGCAGTTCTTC. Amino acid sequence: CASSRDSSAYNEQFF. Using reference TRBV5-1 and TRBJ2-1 for the parts outside the CDR3, the full variable domain is KAGVTQTPRYLIKTRGQQVTLSCSPISGHRSVSWYQQTPGQGLQFLFEYFSETQRNKGNFPGRFSGRQFSNSRSEMNVSTLELGDSALYLCASSRDSSAYNEQFFGPGTRLTVL.

V is TRBV7-2 and J is TRBJ1-2; D remains ambiguous. This CDR3 is built from 13 residues. V shed 5 bases and J shed 1 base, with 8 bases lying between them. From germline, CDR1 is SGHTA and CDR2 FQGNSA. The CDR3 spells CASSPTFNYGYTF. The CDR3 DNA is TGTGCCAGCAGCCCAACATTTAACTATGGCTACACCTTC.